The 23 T cell receptor beta chains presented below share a single source sample, sequenced in a study of control samples from healthy donors and cancer patients. The assay was immunoSEQ multiplex PCR, and TCRdb's table has in-frame clones only and misses some. The sample carries approximately 87,000 clones, roughly 91% recorded once. Sequenced: blood. The receptor set was obtained from a middle-aged man in good health.

The chain employs TRBV5-1 and TRBJ1-6, with 9 bases that match TRBD1. The V gene's germline CDR1 is SGHRS and CDR2 YFSETQ. The CDR3 is made up of 15 amino acids. With 3 bases clipped from V and 9 bases from J, the junction kept 7 bases outside the gene matches. This CDR3 is CASSSNRGQGSPLHF. The CDR3 DNA follows: TGCGCCAGCAGCTCCAACAGGGGGCAGGGTTCACCCCTCCACTTT. The complete variable domain, with remaining parts taken from reference TRBV5-1 and TRBJ1-6, reads KAGVTQTPRYLIKTRGQQVTLSCSPISGHRSVSWYQQTPGQGLQFLFEYFSETQRNKGNFPGRFSGRQFSNSRSEMNVSTLELGDSALYLCASSSNRGQGSPLHFGNGTRLTVT.

The V gene is TRBV29-1, the J gene TRBJ2-3; D is unresolved. The germline V gene has CDR1 SQVTM and CDR2 ANQGSEA. The CDR3 spans 12 residues. V was shortened by 2 bases and J by 6 bases, with 9 bases between the two germline ends. The CDR3 here is CSVEQVSDTQYF. CDR3 DNA: TGCAGCGTTGAACAGGTATCGGATACGCAGTATTTT.

On this clone: No DNA is shown, since the ends of the CDR3 on it are uncertain; the CDR3 is the one TCRdb lists. The genes are TRBV24-1 and TRBJ2-3; the table assigns TRBD2, which was not confirmed against the DNA. A total of 15 residues make up the CDR3, ends included. CDR1 and CDR2 (germline): KGHDR, SFDVKD. The CDR3 sequence: CATSVPAGVADTQYF.

The chain is built from TRBV27 and TRBJ2-5, with D possibly TRBD1 on 6 matching bases. The length of the CDR3 is 15 residues. Per germline, CDR1 MNHEY and CDR2 SMNVEV (reference sequence). Between the trimmed V and J ends, which lost 5 bases and 4 bases, there was a span of 17 bases. DNA of the CDR3: TGTGCCAGCAGTACAGGGTTAGGACTTAGAGAGACCCAGTACTTC. Translation: CASSTGLGLRETQYF.

This clone appeared once. The chain links TRBV6-5 to TRBJ2-3; 7 bases are shared with TRBD2. The CDR3 length is 14 residues. Unmatched junction bases numbered 11, after V lost 6 bases and J lost 8 bases. Germline V gene lookup returns CDR1 MNHEY and CDR2 SVGAGI. CDR3 nucleotides: TGTGCCAGCAGATCTAGCGGCGAACGGGGTACGCAGTATTTT. Translating it yields CASRSSGERGTQYF.

This clone has just one count. V usage is TRBV4-1 and J usage is TRBJ2-1, with 12 bases that match TRBD2. V trimming: 2 bases; J trimming: 5 bases; junction bases outside the gene matches: 10. CDR3 length: 18 residues. In germline, CDR1 is MGHRA, CDR2 YSYEKL. In DNA, the CDR3 is TGCGCCAGCAGCCAACCCATAGGACTAGCGGGGCCGGACAATGAGCAGTTCTTC. This gives the protein CASSQPIGLAGPDNEQFF.

The table lists this clone with a count of one. V gene TRBV11-3 combines with J gene TRBJ2-3; the D is unclear. The germline gives CDR1 SGHNT, CDR2 YENEEA. CDR3 size: 13 residues. The V end was cut by 2 bases, the J end by 3 bases, with 6 bases between. CDR3: CASSLRVTDTQYF. CDR3 DNA: TGTGCCAGCAGCTTAAGGGTAACAGATACGCAGTATTTT. The full variable domain, with the rest looked up from reference TRBV11-3 and TRBJ2-3, is EAGVVQSPRYKIIEKKQPVAFWCNPISGHNTLYWYLQNLGQGPELLIRYENEEAVDDSQLPKDRFSAERLKGVDSTLKIQPAELGDSAVYLCASSLRVTDTQYFGPGTRLTVL.

The genes are TRBV7-2 and TRBJ2-7; 9 bases map to TRBD1. The CDR3 is made up of 15 amino acids. With 5 bases clipped from V and 0 bases from J, the junction kept 5 bases outside the gene matches. Germline assignment: CDR1 SGHTA and CDR2 FQGNSA. The CDR3 bases are TGTGCCAGCAGCCCGCTGACAGGGGGCTCCTACGAGCAGTACTTC. It encodes CASSPLTGGSYEQYF.

The rearrangement joins TRBV6-5 to TRBJ1-5; no firm D call. This CDR3 has 15 residues. Germline V CDR1 and CDR2: MNHEY, SVGAGI. V gave up 5 bases and J gave up 2 bases, with 13 bases separating them. The CDR3 DNA follows: TGTGCCAGCAGTCCTGTACTTACCTGCAATCAGCCCCAGCATTTT. Translated, it gives CASSPVLTCNQPQHF.

The V gene is TRBV2, the J gene TRBJ1-4; D might be TRBD1 (6 bases). Germline V gene lookup returns CDR1 SNHLY and CDR2 FYNNEI. V shed 7 bases and J shed 8 bases, with 17 bases lying between them. CDR3 size: 14 residues. The CDR3 DNA reads as TGTGCCAGCAACCGACAGGCCGTCCCGGAAAAACTGTTTTTT. The encoded protein is CASNRQAVPEKLFF.

The chain employs TRBV4-1 and TRBJ1-1; D unresolved. Germline V gene lookup returns CDR1 MGHRA and CDR2 YSYEKL. Trimming took off 1 base at V and 3 bases at J, with 12 bases between the two ends. The CDR3 has 15 amino acids. CDR3 nucleotide sequence: TGCGCCAGCAGCCAAGTGCCGGGGAGGGACACTGAAGCTTTCTTT. It codes for CASSQVPGRDTEAFF.

This clone was observed a single time. The chain couples TRBV7-7 to TRBJ2-3; D perhaps matches TRBD2 (5 bases). With 5 bases removed from V and 1 base from J, the gap between germline ends came to 7 bases. The germline CDR1 and CDR2 sequences are SSHAT and FNYEAQ (reference sequence). The CDR3 loop spans 13 amino acids. CDR3: CASSLGGTDTQYF. The CDR3 DNA is TGTGCCAGCAGCCTGGGAGGCACAGATACGCAGTATTTT.

V is TRBV5-1 and J is TRBJ1-1; 7 positions agree with TRBD1. Per the germline V gene, CDR1 is SGHRS and CDR2 is YFSETQ. V shed 4 bases, J shed 7 bases, and the junction held 7 bases outside the gene matches. This CDR3 spans 13 amino acids. CDR3 loop: CASSRQGRGEAFF. The CDR3 nucleotides read TGCGCCAGCAGCCGACAGGGTCGGGGTGAAGCTTTCTTT.

The J gene is TRBJ1-2, the V gene TRBV3-1 (or the pseudogene TRBV3-2); TRBD1 is a possible D gene (5 bases). Germline lookup yields CDR1 LGHDT and CDR2 YNNKEL (reference sequence). The CDR3 consists of 14 residues. V was trimmed by 3 bases and J by 4 bases, leaving 12 bases between them. The CDR3 DNA is TGTGCCAGCAGCCAGCGGGGGGGGATCTATGGCTACACCTTC. This translates into CASSQRGGIYGYTF.

The genes are TRBV5-4 and TRBJ1-1; D possibly corresponds to TRBD1 (5 bases). CDR3 size: 16 residues. V dropped 0 bases and J dropped 6 bases, with 18 bases sitting between them. Germline CDR1 reads SGHNT; CDR2 reads YYREEE (reference sequence). As DNA, the CDR3 is TGTGCCAGCAGCTTGGCGTCAGGGTGGGTTGATTCTGAAGCTTTCTTT. Protein: CASSLASGWVDSEAFF.

The chain combines TRBV6-5 with TRBJ2-2, with D perhaps assigned TRBD1 or TRBD2 (5 bases each). CDR3 length equals 16 residues. Germline V CDR1 and CDR2: MNHEY, SVGAGI. V lost 0 bases and J 7 bases, leaving 15 bases between the germline ends. This chain's CDR3 is CASSYSRGMVDGELFF. Here the CDR3 DNA reads TGTGCCAGCAGTTACTCGAGGGGTATGGTGGACGGGGAGCTGTTTTTT.

The rearrangement uses TRBV6-2 or TRBV6-3 and TRBJ2-1; TRBD1 agrees at 9 bases. CDR1 MNHEY and CDR2 SVGEGT come from the germline V gene. CDR3 size: 15 residues. V trimming: 6 bases; J trimming: 7 bases; junction bases outside the gene matches: 10. The CDR3 here is CASSQTGTGKNEQFF. DNA for the CDR3: TGTGCCAGCAGCCAGACTGGGACAGGGAAAAATGAGCAGTTCTTC.

V is TRBV28 and J is TRBJ1-4, with D hard to call. Deletions cut 7 bases from V and 0 bases from J, with 6 bases between. The CDR3 consists of 13 residues. Germline CDR1 and CDR2: MDHEN and SYDVKM. The CDR3 DNA sequence: TGTGCCAGCATAGCTACAACTAATGAAAAACTGTTTTTT. Protein sequence: CASIATTNEKLFF.

This rearrangement joins TRBV27 to TRBJ1-2, with D maybe TRBD1 (5 bases). The CDR3 has 13 residues. With 3 bases removed from V and 2 bases from J, the gap between germline ends came to 7 bases. The germline V gene has CDR1 MNHEY and CDR2 SMNVEV (reference sequence). CDR3 in amino acids: CASSFQGNYGYTF. DNA of the CDR3: TGTGCCAGCAGTTTCCAGGGCAACTATGGCTACACCTTC.

J is TRBJ2-7 and V is TRBV11-2; D unresolved. V was cut by 9 bases and J by 4 bases, with 10 bases left in between. Germline V gene sequence: CDR1 SGHAT, CDR2 FQNNGV. CDR3 size: 11 residues. CDR3 sequence (DNA): TGTGCCAGTACCCTTGGGTACGAGCAGTACTTC. Protein product: CASTLGYEQYF.

V gene TRBV6-1 combines with J gene TRBJ1-5; maybe TRBD1 (6 bases). V was pared by 3 bases and J by 4 bases, with 7 bases between. There are 13 residues in the CDR3. CDR1 MNHNS and CDR2 SASEGT come from the germline V gene. The CDR3 spells CASSETGNQPQHF. In nucleotides, the CDR3 is TGTGCCAGCAGTGAGACAGGAAATCAGCCCCAGCATTTT.

The V call is TRBV19, the J call TRBJ1-4; a weak D match, TRBD1 (6 bases). From germline, CDR1 is LNHDA and CDR2 SQIVND (reference sequence). Trimming pared 2 bases from V and 3 bases from J, leaving 10 bases between. The CDR3 has 15 amino acids. As DNA, the CDR3 is TGTGCCAGTAGTATACAGGACAGTCCTAATGAAAAACTGTTTTTT. Translation: CASSIQDSPNEKLFF.

The chain uses TRBV6-1 and TRBJ1-5; D unresolved. Germline lookup yields CDR1 MNHNS and CDR2 SASEGT. V was clipped by 3 bases and J by 0 bases, with 9 bases between them. The CDR3 contains 15 residues. CDR3 nucleotide sequence: TGTGCCAGCAGTGATGTGGCCTATAGCAATCAGCCCCAGCATTTT. Translated, it gives CASSDVAYSNQPQHF.